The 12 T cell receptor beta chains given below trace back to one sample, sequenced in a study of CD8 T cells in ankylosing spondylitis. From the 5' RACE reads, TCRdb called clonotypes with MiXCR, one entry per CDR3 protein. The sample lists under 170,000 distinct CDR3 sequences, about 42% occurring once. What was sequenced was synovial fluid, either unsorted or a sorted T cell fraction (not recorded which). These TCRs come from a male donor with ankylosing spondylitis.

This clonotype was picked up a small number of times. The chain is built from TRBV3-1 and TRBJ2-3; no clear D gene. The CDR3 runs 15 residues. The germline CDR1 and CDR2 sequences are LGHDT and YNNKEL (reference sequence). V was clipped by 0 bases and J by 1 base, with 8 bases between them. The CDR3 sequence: CASSQDNKGTDTQYF. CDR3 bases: TGTGCCAGCAGCCAAGATAATAAGGGCACAGATACGCAGTATTTT.

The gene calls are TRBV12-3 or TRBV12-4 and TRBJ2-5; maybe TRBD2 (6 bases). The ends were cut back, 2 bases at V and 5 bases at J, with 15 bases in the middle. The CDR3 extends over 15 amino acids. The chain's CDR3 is CASSLSRWGVETQYF. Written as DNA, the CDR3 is TGTGCCAGCAGTTTAAGCCGCTGGGGGGTGGAGACCCAGTACTTC.

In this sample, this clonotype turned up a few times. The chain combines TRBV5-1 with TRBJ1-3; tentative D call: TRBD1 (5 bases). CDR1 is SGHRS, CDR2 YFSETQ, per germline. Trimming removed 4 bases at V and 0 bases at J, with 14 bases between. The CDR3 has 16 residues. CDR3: CASSLVGDYSGNTIYF. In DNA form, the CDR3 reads TGCGCCAGCAGCCTCGTCGGGGACTACTCTGGAAACACCATATATTTT.

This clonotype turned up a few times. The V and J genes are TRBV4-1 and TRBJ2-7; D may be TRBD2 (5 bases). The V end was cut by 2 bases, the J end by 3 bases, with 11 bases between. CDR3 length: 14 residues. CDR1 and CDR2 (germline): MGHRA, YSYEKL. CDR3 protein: CASSQIAIGYEQYF. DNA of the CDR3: TGCGCCAGCAGCCAAATAGCGATCGGCTACGAGCAGTACTTC.

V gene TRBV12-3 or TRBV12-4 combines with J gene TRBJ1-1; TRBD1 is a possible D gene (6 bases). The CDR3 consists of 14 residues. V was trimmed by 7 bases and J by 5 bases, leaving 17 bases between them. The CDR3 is CASTTKRGFTEAFF. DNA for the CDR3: TGTGCCAGCACAACGAAGAGGGGGTTTACTGAAGCTTTCTTT.

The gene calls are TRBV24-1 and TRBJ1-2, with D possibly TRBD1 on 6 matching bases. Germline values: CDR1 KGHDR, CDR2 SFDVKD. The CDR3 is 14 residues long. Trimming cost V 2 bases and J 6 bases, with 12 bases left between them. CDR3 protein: CATSDSGQTHGYTF. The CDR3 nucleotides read TGTGCCACCAGTGATTCTGGACAGACTCATGGCTACACCTTC.

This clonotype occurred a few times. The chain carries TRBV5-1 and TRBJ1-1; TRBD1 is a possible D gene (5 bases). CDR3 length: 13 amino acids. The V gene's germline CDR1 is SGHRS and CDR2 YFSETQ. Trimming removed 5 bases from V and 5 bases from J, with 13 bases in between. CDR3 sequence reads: CASRYRGDTEAFF. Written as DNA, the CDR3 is TGCGCCAGCAGATATAGAGGGGATACTGAAGCTTTCTTT.

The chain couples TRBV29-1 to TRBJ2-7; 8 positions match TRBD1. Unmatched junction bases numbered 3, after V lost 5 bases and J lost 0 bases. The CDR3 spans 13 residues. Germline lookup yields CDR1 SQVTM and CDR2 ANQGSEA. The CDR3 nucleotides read TGCAGCGTTCGGACAGGGAGCTCCTACGAGCAGTACTTC. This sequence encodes CSVRTGSSYEQYF.

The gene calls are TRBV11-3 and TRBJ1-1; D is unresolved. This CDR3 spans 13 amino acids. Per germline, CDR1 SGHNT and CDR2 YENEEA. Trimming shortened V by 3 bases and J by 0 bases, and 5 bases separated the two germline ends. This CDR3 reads CASSFHLNTEAFF. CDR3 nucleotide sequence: TGTGCCAGCAGCTTTCATCTGAACACTGAAGCTTTCTTT.

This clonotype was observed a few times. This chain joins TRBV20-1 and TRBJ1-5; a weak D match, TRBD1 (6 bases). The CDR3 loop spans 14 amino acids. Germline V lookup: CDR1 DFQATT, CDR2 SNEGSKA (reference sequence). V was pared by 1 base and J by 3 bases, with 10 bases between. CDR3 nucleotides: TGCAGTGCTAGAGTGCGGGGGCCCAATCAGCCCCAGCATTTT. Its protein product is CSARVRGPNQPQHF.

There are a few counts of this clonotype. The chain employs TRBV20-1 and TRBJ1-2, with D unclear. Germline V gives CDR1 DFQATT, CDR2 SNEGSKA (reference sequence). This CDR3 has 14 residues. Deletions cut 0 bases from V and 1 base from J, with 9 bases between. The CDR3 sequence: CSAREVRVNYGYTF. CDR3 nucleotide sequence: TGCAGTGCTAGAGAGGTCAGAGTTAACTATGGCTACACCTTC.

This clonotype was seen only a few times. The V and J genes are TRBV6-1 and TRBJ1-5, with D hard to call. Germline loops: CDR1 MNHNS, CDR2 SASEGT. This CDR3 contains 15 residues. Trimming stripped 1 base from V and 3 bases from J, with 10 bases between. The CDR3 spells CASSEEWGYNQPQHF. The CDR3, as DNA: TGTGCCAGCAGTGAAGAATGGGGTTACAATCAGCCCCAGCATTTT.